This T cell receptor (beta chain) appears in the sequencing data of a study of blood T cell repertoires in COVID-19. Turning to the study itself: Sources were T cells, B-cell-depleted T cells, or PBMCs; the material itself was cDNA or gDNA.

The assay was immunoSEQ multiplex PCR, and TCRdb's table has in-frame clones only and misses some. This sample has about 150,000 clones, with more than 75% found just once. The V and J ends lost 6 bases and 2 bases, in that order; junction bases with no gene match: 12. The CDR3 runs 16 residues. Germline CDR1 is SGHTA and CDR2 is FQGNSA. This rearrangement joins TRBV7-2 to TRBJ2-7; 8 bases line up with TRBD1. The origin of this receptor is a woman aged 55-70 years with COVID-19, enrolled during active disease. Material for sequencing was peripheral blood. CDR3 amino acids: CASRSSRQGKTYEQYF. DNA of the CDR3: TGTGCCAGCAGATCTTCACGACAGGGGAAGACCTACGAGCAGTACTTC.